Sequencing of this T cell receptor beta chain was carried out in a study of CD8 T cells in ankylosing spondylitis. Study-wide results and limits: Relatively scarce in peripheral blood, disease-linked clones were CD8+. Past research had described some motif variants in reactive arthritis synovial fluid and blood. Within matched ankylosing spondylitis synovial fluid, disease-linked clones were reportedly significantly enriched.

This clonotype was seen more than once but under ten times. The antigen is undetermined. Via MiXCR, TCRdb re-called the 5' RACE reads, giving one row per CDR3 protein. The sample records around 280,000 distinct CDR3 sequences, 20% being singletons. V lost 7 bases and J lost 3, with 10 bases in between. This CDR3 has 12 amino acids. Germline V gene sequence: CDR1 SGHRS, CDR2 YFSETQ. The chain joins TRBV5-1 to TRBJ2-5; D is unclear. Sequencing input: blood, either unsorted or a sorted T cell fraction (not recorded which). The sequence was collected from a male donor with ankylosing spondylitis or in good health (not recorded which). In DNA, the CDR3 is TGCGCCAGCGCCGAGGAGAAAGAGACCCAGTACTTC. This translates into CASAEEKETQYF. Based on the CDR3 plus reference TRBV5-1 and TRBJ2-5, the full variable domain is KAGVTQTPRYLIKTRGQQVTLSCSPISGHRSVSWYQQTPGQGLQFLFEYFSETQRNKGNFPGRFSGRQFSNSRSEMNVSTLELGDSALYLCASAEEKETQYFGPGTRLLVL.